What follows is one T cell receptor (beta chain) and its context. Its target is unknown. This sample is part of a study of response to subunit inactivated influenza vaccine. General observations from the study: Each seasonal influenza vaccination recruits few new T cells, the authors suggested.

TCRdb analysed the RT-PCR reads with MiXCR anew, one entry per CDR3 protein. The sample contains some 520,000 distinct CDR3 sequences, more than 15% of which appear only once. Trimming took 2 bases from V and 1 from J, leaving 11 bases between them. The CDR3 length is 15 residues. Germline V gene sequence: CDR1 SGHAT, CDR2 FQNNGV. This TCR came from a man aged 50 to 75 who received an inactivated influenza vaccine. This specimen consisted of CD4+ T cells sorted from PBMCs, obtained less than 30 months after vaccination. The chain carries TRBV11-2 and TRBJ2-5; D perhaps matches TRBD2 (6 bases). CDR3 nucleotides: TGTGCCAGCAGCTTAAACTCGGGACTCCAAGAGACCCAGTACTTC. It specifies CASSLNSGLQETQYF.